This TCR beta chain emerged from a study of response to subunit inactivated influenza vaccine (dated by TCRdb to about 2018). As for the study more broadly: Deep quantitative T cell receptor repertoire profiling was used in the study to track responses to a trivalent subunit inactivated influenza vaccine. Study-level results and caveats: The authors suggested that each seasonal influenza vaccination may recruit only a limited number of new T cells.

From cysteine to phenylalanine, the CDR3 is 16 amino acids long. CDR3 DNA only is kept here, 48 bases in frame from base 1. V loses 3 bases of germline sequence and J loses 0 bases, and the interval between the two ends is 16 bases. The germline V gene provides CDR1 SGHRS and CDR2 YFSETQ. The protocol used for the library was RT-PCR. For sequencing, an Illumina HiSeq 2500 was employed. TCRdb handled the public reads itself, with Q25 trimming in fastp and clone calling in MiXCR, and kept productive beta chains. Records with the same CDR3 protein are collapsed into one entry carrying the most frequent genes and DNA. This sample holds about 540,000 distinct CDR3 sequences; around 21% were observed only once. Together, the top ten hold around 2.8% of the sample. Points on this clonotype: Its antigen is unknown. The sample holds no much larger clone one base away, and base qualities are not on file.

These data also featured in a second study, about T cells expressing NK-cell markers. The second investigation adds: 5'RACE template switching, by which a universal primer site and unique molecular identifiers were added, was used to make TCR beta cDNA libraries. Several donors provided sorted CD3+CD56+NKG2C+, CD3+CD56+NKG2C- and CD3+CD56-NKG2C+ T-cell subsets, whose TCR beta-chain repertoires were profiled. Of the eight sequenced donors, seven were found to be HCMV-seropositive and one was found to be HCMV-seronegative. In several experiments an anti-gammadeltaTCR antibody was added to restrict sorting to alphabetaTCR-expressing T cells. For roughly 6 donors, the dominant CD3+CD56+NKG2C+ clonotypes were among the top 10 CD8+ clonotypes and accounted for roughly 1.0-7.5% of CD8+ T cells. Those dominant clonotypes were again the most abundant among CD3+CD56-NKG2C+ cells in a handful of donors, at roughly 25-60.1%. Whether the expanded NKG2C-expressing T cell clones were specific for HCMV antigens was left unclear. The study sequenced eight donors, all healthy volunteers chosen at random: three men and five women. HCMV-specific IgG was detected in serum with a commercial ELISA kit to determine HCMV serostatus. Ficoll density gradient centrifugation was used to isolate peripheral blood mononuclear cells from blood. CD4+ and CD8+ T cells were isolated from PBMC by magnetic immunoseparation with Miltenyi isolation kits. Synthesis of cDNA was primed from the TCR beta constant segment and was followed by two consecutive PCR amplification steps. The libraries were sequenced on Illumina HiSeq 2000/2500, MiSeq or NextSeq, producing 2 x 150 bp reads. MIGEC was used to demultiplex reads and group the reads by UMI, and MiTCR was used to assemble and quantify clonotypes. To exclude erroneous sequences, only TCR cDNA sequences supported by at least two reads were retained. Downstream repertoire analysis used the tcR package, and clonotypes were matched across fractions by CDR3 nucleotide sequence plus V segment. Antigen specificity was annotated against VDJdb with VDJmatch, allowing one amino acid substitution in CDR3.

The receptor chain draws on TRBV5-1 and TRBJ2-7; the D gene is perhaps TRBD1 or TRBD2, as each covers 6 bases. The sequences come from CD4+ T cells sorted from PBMCs, collected 11 to 12 days after vaccination. This receptor was obtained from a man in his forties or fifties who received an inactivated influenza vaccine. Donor details come from another sample of the same person, matched by shared clones. In nucleotide form, the sequence is TGCGCCAGCAGCTCCCACCTGGGGGGCACCTCCTACGAGCAGTACTTC. The translation is CASSSHLGGTSYEQYF.